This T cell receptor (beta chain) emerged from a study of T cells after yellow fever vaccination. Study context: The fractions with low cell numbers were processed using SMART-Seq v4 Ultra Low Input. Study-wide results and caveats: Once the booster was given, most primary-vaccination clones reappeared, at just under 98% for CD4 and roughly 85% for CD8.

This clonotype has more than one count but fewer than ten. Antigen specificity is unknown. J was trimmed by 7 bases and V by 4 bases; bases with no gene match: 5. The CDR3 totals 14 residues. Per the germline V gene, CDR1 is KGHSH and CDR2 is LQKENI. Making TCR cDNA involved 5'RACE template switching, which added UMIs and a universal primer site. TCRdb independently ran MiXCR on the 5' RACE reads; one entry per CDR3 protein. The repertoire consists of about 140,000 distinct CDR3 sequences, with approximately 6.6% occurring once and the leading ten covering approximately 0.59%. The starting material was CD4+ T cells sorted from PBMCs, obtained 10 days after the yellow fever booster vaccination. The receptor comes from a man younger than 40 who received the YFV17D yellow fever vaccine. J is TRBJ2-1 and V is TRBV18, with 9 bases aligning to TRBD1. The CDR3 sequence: CASSRDRVPNEQFF. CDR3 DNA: TGTGCCAGCTCACGGGACAGGGTACCGAATGAGCAGTTCTTC.